The following is a T cell receptor beta chain sequence with its context. This sample is part of a study of blood T cell repertoires in COVID-19. Overall study context: The United States, Italy and Spain provided the acute and convalescent COVID-19 samples. The analysed material was cDNA or gDNA that came from T cells, B-cell-depleted T cells, or PBMCs.

The CDR3 length is 15 residues. The ends were cut back, 4 bases at V and 2 bases at J, with 13 bases in the middle. The V gene's germline CDR1 is KGHDR and CDR2 SFDVKD. The data were produced by immunoSEQ multiplex PCR, yet TCRdb's version contains in-frame clones alone and is incomplete. The table shows about 250,000 clones, with roughly 90% occurring only once. Source material: PBMCs or T cells enriched from blood (not recorded which). This rearrangement joins TRBV24-1 to TRBJ1-2; D ambiguous. This receptor was taken from a woman between 50 and 59 years old who had recovered from COVID-19. CDR3 bases: TGTGCCACCAGTGAGCCGACCGAGGGAAACTATGGCTACACCTTC. Translation gives CATSEPTEGNYGYTF.